The rows below give T cell receptor beta chains drawn from one sample of a study of T cell clonotyping in hematopoietic cell transplantation. The data were produced by immunoSEQ multiplex PCR, yet TCRdb's version contains in-frame clones alone and is incomplete. The table has more than 7,000 clones, over 75% seen once. Source: PBMCs, taken 30 days after allogeneic stem cell transplant. These receptors all come from a female patient in her fifties or sixties who had an allogeneic stem cell transplant from an unrelated donor, so the T cells may come from the graft donor. Some clones in this sample may be carry-over from other donors' samples. Each CDR3 is given with its conserved first and last residue. Only some rows state a clone size, as once, few, many or a class for expanded clones.

size,V,J,CDR3
-,TRBV6-4,TRBJ2-3,CASSASGGADTQYF
-,TRBV29-1,TRBJ2-7,CSVAPDSFQQYF
-,TRBV7-8,TRBJ1-2,CASSLGTGGFYGYTF
-,TRBV25-1,TRBJ1-4,CASSEFVAGLNEKLFF
-,TRBV5-1,TRBJ1-2,CASSLGSGTIYGYTF
-,TRBV11-2,TRBJ1-6,CASVQGPYNSPLHF
-,TRBV27,TRBJ1-2,CASSFQTGGNHGYTF
-,TRBV10-3,TRBJ1-1,CAIGGIQGRSNTEAFF
-,TRBV4-1,TRBJ2-5,CASSQAWRAGEETQYF
-,TRBV7-9,TRBJ2-1,CASSPPGTHNEQFF
-,TRBV21-1,TRBJ2-3,CASSKPDRPTLRTDTQYF
-,TRBV30,TRBJ2-1,CAWRAGTGYNEQFF
few,TRBV19,TRBJ1-2,CASSIRTATGHGYTF
once,TRBV16,TRBJ1-3,CASSQEGRGNTIYF
-,TRBV7-8,TRBJ2-7,CASSLALGGQYF
-,TRBV5-1,TRBJ1-2,CASSLGTGYYGYTF
-,TRBV29-1,TRBJ2-3,CSADRISTDTQYF
-,TRBV6-5,TRBJ1-2,CASSYGNDYGYTF
-,TRBV28,TRBJ2-5,CASDTGGPETQYF
few,TRBV6-6,TRBJ2-5,CASSSTRWGETQYF
once,TRBV11-3,TRBJ2-1,CASSPAGDSEQFF
-,TRBV7-9,TRBJ2-7,CASSLVWSYEQYF
-,TRBV29-1,TRBJ2-5,CSVWGVGVETQYF
-,TRBV6-1,TRBJ1-1,CASSEWPGGTSVVNTEAFF
-,TRBV30,TRBJ1-1,CAWRTWTGDGEAFF
-,TRBV30,TRBJ2-7,CAWRTEGYEQYF
-,TRBV11-2,TRBJ1-5,CASSSREGRDQPQHF
-,TRBV6-5,TRBJ2-7,CASSRGLSYEQYF
-,TRBV5-1,TRBJ2-1,CASSFESSYNEQFF
-,TRBV7-8,TRBJ2-2,CASSPRSRDSNTGELFF
once,TRBV19,TRBJ1-5,CASSEQGPSSNQPQHF
-,TRBV6-5,TRBJ2-7,CASSYGSKDRYEQYF
once,TRBV6-5,TRBJ2-3,CASSYSVEKITDTQYF
few,TRBV28,TRBJ2-5,CASARRTSVHGTQYF
-,TRBV5-1,TRBJ1-2,CASSPDGYYGYTF
-,TRBV7-9,TRBJ1-1,CASSPGGGETEAFF